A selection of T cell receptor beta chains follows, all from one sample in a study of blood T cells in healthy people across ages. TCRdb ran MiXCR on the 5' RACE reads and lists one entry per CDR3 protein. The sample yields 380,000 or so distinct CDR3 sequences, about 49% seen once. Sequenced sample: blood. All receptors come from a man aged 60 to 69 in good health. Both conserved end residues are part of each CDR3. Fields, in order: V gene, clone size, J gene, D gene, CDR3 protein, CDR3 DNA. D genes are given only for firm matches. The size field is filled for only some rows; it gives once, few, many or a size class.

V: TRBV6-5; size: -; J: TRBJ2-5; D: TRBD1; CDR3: CASSLGQDGPIPGWEQYF; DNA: TGTGCCAGCAGCTTAGGACAGGATGGTCCGATTCCCGGCTGGGAGCAGTACTTC
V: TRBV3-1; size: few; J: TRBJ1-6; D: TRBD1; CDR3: CASSQGTGRNSPLHF; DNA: TGTGCCAGCAGCCAAGGGACAGGGAGGAATTCACCCCTCCACTTT
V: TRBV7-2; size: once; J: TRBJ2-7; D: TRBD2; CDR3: CASSPPGLAGVYEQYF; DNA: TGTGCCAGCAGCCCCCCGGGACTAGCGGGAGTATACGAGCAGTACTTC
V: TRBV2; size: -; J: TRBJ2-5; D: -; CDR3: CASGEGLQYF; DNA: TGTGCCAGCGGAGAGGGACTTCAGTACTTC
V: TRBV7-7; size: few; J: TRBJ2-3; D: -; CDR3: CASSPGKGTDTQYF; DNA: TGTGCTAGCAGCCCCGGAAAGGGCACAGATACGCAGTATTTT
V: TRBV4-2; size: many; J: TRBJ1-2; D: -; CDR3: CASSQDTDTRAYGYTF; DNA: TGTGCCAGCAGCCAAGATACAGACACAAGAGCATACGGCTACACCTTC
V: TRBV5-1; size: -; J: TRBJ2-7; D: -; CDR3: CASSLAGSRLGDEQYF; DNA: TGCGCCAGCAGCTTGGCGGGAAGCCGACTAGGAGACGAGCAGTACTTC
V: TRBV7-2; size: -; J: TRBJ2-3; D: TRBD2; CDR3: CASSLSGRAGTDTQYF; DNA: TGTGCCAGCAGCCTTAGCGGGAGGGCCGGCACAGATACGCAGTATTTT
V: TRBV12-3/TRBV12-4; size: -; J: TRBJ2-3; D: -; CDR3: CASTVGGGPTDTQYF; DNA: TGTGCCAGCACCGTAGGAGGGGGGCCGACAGATACGCAGTATTTT
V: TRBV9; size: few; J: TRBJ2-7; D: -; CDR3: CASSVEIGSVYEQYF; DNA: TGTGCCAGCAGCGTAGAAATAGGGTCGGTCTACGAGCAGTACTTC
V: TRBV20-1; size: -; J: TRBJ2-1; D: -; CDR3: CSAIPVNNEQFF; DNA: TGCAGTGCTATCCCCGTAAACAATGAGCAGTTCTTC
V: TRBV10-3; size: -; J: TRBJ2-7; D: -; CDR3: CAISDPGSGTTYEQYF; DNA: TGTGCCATCAGTGATCCCGGTAGCGGCACTACCTACGAGCAGTACTTC
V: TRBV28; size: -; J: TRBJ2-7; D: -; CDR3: CASITWGTGYEQYF; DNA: TGTGCCAGCATCACTTGGGGGACCGGCTACGAGCAGTACTTC
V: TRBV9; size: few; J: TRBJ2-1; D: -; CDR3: CASSPVGTYNEQFF; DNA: TGTGCCAGCAGCCCCGTCGGGACATACAATGAGCAGTTCTTC
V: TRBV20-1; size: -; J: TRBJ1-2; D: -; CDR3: CSARDAGWGYGYTF; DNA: TGCAGTGCTAGAGATGCAGGGTGGGGCTATGGCTACACCTTC
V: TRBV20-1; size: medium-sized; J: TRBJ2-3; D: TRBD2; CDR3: CSARLSGGRTDTQYF; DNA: TGCAGTGCCAGACTTAGCGGGGGACGCACAGATACGCAGTATTTT
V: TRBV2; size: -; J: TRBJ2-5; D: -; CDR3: CASRDGQYQETQYF; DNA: TGTGCCAGCAGGGATGGACAGTACCAAGAGACCCAGTACTTC
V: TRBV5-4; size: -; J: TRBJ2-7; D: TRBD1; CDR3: CASRGQGAIYEQYF; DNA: TGTGCCAGCAGGGGACAGGGGGCCATCTACGAGCAGTACTTC
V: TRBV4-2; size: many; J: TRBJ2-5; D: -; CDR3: CASSRTGETQYF; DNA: TGTGCCAGCAGCCGGACGGGGGAGACCCAGTACTTC
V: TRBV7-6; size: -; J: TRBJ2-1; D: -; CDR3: CASSLVSRGAEQFF; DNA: TGTGCCAGCAGCTTAGTCTCCAGGGGAGCTGAGCAGTTCTTC
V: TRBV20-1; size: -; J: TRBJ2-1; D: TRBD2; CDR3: CSAQTGTRGGSEQFF; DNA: TGCAGTGCTCAGACCGGGACTAGGGGGGGGAGTGAGCAGTTCTTC
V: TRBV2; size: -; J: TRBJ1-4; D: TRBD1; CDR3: CASSGGQGARAANEKLFF; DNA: TGTGCCAGCAGCGGGGGACAGGGGGCCCGGGCGGCTAATGAAAAACTGTTTTTT
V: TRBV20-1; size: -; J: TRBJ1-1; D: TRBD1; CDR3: CSARPQGQEVMNTEAFF; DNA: TGCAGTGCTAGACCCCAGGGACAGGAGGTCATGAACACTGAAGCTTTCTTT
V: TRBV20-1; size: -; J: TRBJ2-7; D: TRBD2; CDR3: CSARGVRAGGGEQYF; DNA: TGCAGTGCTAGAGGAGTTCGAGCGGGAGGAGGCGAGCAGTACTTC
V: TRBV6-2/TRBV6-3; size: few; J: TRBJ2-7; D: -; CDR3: CASSYSIPLATSYEQYF; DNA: TGTGCCAGCAGTTACTCGATCCCCCTAGCTACTAGCTACGAGCAGTACTTC
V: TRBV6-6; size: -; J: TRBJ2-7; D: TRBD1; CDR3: CASSSPEGASYEQYF; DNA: TGTGCCAGCAGTTCGCCAGAGGGGGCCTCCTACGAGCAGTACTTC
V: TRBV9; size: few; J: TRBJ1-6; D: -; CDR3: CASSVGRPNSPLHF; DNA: TGTGCCAGCAGCGTAGGGCGTCCTAATTCACCCCTCCACTTT
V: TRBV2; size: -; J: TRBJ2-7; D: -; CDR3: CASGGRHSYEQYF; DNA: TGTGCCAGCGGCGGACGGCACTCCTACGAGCAGTACTTC
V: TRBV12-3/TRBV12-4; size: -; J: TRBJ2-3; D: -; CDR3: CASSSEGDTQYF; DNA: TGTGCCAGCAGTTCCGAAGGAGATACGCAGTATTTT
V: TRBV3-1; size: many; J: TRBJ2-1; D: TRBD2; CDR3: CASSPGLASVEQFF; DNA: TGTGCCAGCAGCCCCGGACTAGCGTCCGTTGAGCAGTTCTTC
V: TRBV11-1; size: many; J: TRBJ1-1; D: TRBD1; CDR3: CASSLRGTGVTEAFF; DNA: TGTGCCAGCAGTTTACGTGGGACAGGGGTCACTGAAGCTTTCTTT
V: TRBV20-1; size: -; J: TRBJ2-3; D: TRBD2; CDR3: CSARRVAGGGGTQYF; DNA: TGCAGTGCTAGGCGGGTAGCGGGAGGAGGAGGTACGCAGTATTTT
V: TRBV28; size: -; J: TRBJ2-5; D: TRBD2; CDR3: CASSLLSGGRETQYF; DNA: TGTGCCAGCAGTCTCCTGTCGGGGGGGCGGGAGACCCAGTACTTC
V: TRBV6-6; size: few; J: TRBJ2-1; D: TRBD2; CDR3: CASSRGVNEQFF; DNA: TGTGCCAGCAGCCGGGGGGTCAATGAGCAGTTCTTC
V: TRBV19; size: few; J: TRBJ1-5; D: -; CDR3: CASTIGGVAGQPQHF; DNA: TGTGCCAGTACCATCGGAGGGGTGGCGGGCCAGCCCCAGCATTTT
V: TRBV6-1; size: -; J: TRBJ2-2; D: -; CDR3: CAGSDGGRYLTGELFF; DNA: TGTGCCGGCAGTGACGGGGGCCGGTATCTGACCGGGGAGCTGTTTTTT